Detailed here is one T cell receptor (beta chain). Its target is unknown. The entry originates in a study of T cell responses to AZD1222 COVID-19 vaccine. General study findings and limits: With dominance at 160-218 and 743-854, vaccine-associated CD4 TCRs spanned spike.

Only in-frame clones appear in the TCRdb table, and some are missing; sequencing was by immunoSEQ multiplex PCR. The data show approximately 190,000 clones, around 90% seen once. The CDR3 loop spans 18 amino acids. The germline V gene encodes CDR1 PRHDT and CDR2 FYEKMQ (reference sequence). V shed 1 base, J shed 3 bases, and the junction held 13 bases outside the gene matches. The material sequenced was peripheral blood, taken on day 0 of AZD1222 vaccination. The clonotype originates from an adult in good health. The chain employs TRBV13 and TRBJ2-7; 9 bases map to TRBD2. The DNA of the CDR3 is TGTGCCAGCAGCTTAGACAGAAGCGGGGGGCCGGGTGGCTACGAGCAGTACTTC. Its protein is CASSLDRSGGPGGYEQYF.